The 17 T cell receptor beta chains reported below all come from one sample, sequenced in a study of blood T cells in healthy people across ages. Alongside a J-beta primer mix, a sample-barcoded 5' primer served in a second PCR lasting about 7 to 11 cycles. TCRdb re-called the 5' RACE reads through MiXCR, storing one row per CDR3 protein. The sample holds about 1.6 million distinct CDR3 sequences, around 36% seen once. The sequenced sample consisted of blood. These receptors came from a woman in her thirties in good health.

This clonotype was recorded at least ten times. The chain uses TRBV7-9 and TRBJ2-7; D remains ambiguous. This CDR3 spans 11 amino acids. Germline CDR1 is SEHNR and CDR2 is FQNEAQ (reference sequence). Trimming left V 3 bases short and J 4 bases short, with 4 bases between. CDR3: CASSFPYEQYF. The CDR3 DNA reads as TGTGCCAGCAGCTTTCCTTACGAGCAGTACTTC.

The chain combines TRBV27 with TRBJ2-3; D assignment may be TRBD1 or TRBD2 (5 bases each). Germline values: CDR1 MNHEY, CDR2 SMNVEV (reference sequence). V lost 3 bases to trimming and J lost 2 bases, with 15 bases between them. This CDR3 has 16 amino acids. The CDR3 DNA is TGTGCCAGCAGTTTTCCTACGGGACCGGACACAGATACGCAGTATTTT. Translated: CASSFPTGPDTDTQYF.

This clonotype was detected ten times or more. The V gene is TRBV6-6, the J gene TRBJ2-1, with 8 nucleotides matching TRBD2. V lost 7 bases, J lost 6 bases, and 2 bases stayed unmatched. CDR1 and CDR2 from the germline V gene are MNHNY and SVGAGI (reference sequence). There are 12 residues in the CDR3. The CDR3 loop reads CASKTSGNEQFF. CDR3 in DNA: TGTGCCAGCAAAACTAGCGGCAATGAGCAGTTCTTC.

The CDR3, as DNA: TGCAGTGCTAGCGGGGGTAAGAGGGAGACCCAGTACTTC. It specifies CSASGGKRETQYF. The chain joins TRBV20-1 to TRBJ2-5; tentative D call: TRBD2 (6 bases). The V end lost 3 bases, the J end lost 5 bases, and 13 bases lay between the germline ends. The CDR3 has 13 amino acids. Germline loops: CDR1 DFQATT, CDR2 SNEGSKA (reference sequence).

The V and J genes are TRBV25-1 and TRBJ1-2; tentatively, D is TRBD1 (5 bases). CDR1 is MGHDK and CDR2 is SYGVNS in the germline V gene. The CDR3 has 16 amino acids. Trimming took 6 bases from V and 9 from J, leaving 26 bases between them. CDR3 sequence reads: CASSAYLPGTTASYTF. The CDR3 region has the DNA TGTGCCAGCAGCGCTTATCTCCCCGGGACGACTGCGAGCTACACCTTC.

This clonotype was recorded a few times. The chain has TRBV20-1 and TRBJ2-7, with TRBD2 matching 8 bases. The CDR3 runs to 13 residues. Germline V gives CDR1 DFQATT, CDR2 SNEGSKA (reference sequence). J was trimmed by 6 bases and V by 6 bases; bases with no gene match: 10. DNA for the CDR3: TGCAGTGCCCCCGCGGGGGGTTGGAGCGAGCAGTACTTC. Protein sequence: CSAPAGGWSEQYF.

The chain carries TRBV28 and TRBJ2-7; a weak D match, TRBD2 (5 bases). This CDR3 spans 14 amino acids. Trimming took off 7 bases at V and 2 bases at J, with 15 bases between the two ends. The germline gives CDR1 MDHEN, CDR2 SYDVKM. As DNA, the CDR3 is TGTGCCAGCACCTTTGGGTACGGGGCCTACGAGCAGTACTTC. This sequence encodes CASTFGYGAYEQYF.

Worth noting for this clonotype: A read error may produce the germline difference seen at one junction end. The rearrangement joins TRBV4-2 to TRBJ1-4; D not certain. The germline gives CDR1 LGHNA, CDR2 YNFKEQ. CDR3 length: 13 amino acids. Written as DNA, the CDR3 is TGTGCCAGCAGCCTCCCACGGAATGAAAAACGGTTTTTT. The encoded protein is CASSLPRNEKRFF.

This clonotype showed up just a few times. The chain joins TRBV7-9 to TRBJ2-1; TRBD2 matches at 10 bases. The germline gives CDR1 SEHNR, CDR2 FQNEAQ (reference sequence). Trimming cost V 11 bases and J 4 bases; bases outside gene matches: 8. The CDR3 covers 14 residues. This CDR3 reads CAVLMGLAYNEQFF. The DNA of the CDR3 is TGTGCCGTCCTGATGGGACTAGCGTACAATGAGCAGTTCTTC.

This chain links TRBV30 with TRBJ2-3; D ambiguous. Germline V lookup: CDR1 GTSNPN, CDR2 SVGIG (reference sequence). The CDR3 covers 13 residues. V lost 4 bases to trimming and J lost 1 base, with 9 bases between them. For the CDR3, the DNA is TGTGCCTGGAATATAGTAGGCACAGATACGCAGTATTTT. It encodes CAWNIVGTDTQYF.

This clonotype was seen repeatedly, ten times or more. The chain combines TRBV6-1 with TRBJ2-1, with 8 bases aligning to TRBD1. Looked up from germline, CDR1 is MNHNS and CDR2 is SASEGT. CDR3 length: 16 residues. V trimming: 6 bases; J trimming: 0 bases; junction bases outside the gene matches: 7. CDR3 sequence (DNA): TGTGCCAGCAGGGGACAGGAATCCAGCTCCTACAATGAGCAGTTCTTC. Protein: CASRGQESSSYNEQFF.

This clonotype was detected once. The DNA of the CDR3 is TGCAGTGCCGGGATGGGGAATCAGCCCCAGCATTTT. Its protein product is CSAGMGNQPQHF. The chain has TRBV20-1 and TRBJ1-5; no firm D call. CDR3 length: 12 residues. The V gene's germline CDR1 is DFQATT and CDR2 SNEGSKA (reference sequence). V was shortened by 6 bases and J by 4 bases, with 10 bases between the two germline ends.

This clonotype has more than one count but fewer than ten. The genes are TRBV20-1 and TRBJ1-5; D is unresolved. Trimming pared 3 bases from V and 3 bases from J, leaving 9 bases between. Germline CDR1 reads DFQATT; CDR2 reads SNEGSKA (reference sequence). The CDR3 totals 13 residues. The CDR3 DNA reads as TGCAGTGCTAGGGGAACCAACAATCAGCCCCAGCATTTT. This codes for CSARGTNNQPQHF.

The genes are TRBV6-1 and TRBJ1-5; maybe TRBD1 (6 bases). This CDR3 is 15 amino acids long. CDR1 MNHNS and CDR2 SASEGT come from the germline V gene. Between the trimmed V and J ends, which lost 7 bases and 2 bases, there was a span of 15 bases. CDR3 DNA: TGTGCCAGCACCCAAGGGGGGGCCGGCAATCAGCCCCAGCATTTT. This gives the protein CASTQGGAGNQPQHF.

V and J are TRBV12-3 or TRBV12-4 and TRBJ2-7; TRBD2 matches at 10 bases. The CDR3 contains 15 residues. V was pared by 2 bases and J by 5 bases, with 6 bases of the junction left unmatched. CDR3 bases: TGTGCCAGCAGTTTAACACTAGCGGGATGGGACGAGCAGTACTTC. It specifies CASSLTLAGWDEQYF.

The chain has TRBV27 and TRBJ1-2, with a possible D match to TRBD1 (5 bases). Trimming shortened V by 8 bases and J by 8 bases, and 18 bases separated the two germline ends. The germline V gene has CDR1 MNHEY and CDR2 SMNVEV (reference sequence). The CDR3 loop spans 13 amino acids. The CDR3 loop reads CASGRQQFGGYTF. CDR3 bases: TGTGCCAGCGGGAGACAGCAGTTCGGGGGCTACACCTTC.

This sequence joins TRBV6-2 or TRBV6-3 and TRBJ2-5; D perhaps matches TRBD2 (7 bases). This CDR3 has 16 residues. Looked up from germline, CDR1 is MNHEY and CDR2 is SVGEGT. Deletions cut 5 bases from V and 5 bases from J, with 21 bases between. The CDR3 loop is CASSPAGALSGETQYF. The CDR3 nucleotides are TGTGCCAGCAGTCCGGCGGGGGCCTTGAGCGGGGAGACCCAGTACTTC.